The 21 T cell receptor beta chains below all came from one sample that was sequenced in a study of cytomegalovirus exposure and HLA in healthy donors. The PCR made use of 60 Vbeta and 13 Jbeta primers. The repertoire was sequenced with immunoSEQ multiplex PCR; TCRdb's copy has only in-frame clones and lacks some. The sample records around 140,000 clones, around 70% being singletons. Material for sequencing was PBMCs. Receptors were obtained from a woman aged 55-70 years in good health and CMV-seropositive.

The rearrangement uses TRBV25-1 and TRBJ1-1; TRBD1 aligns across 8 bases. Germline V gene lookup returns CDR1 MGHDK and CDR2 SYGVNS. This CDR3 has 14 residues. Trimming at V came to 6 bases and at J to 1 base, leaving 4 bases not matched to a gene. The DNA for the CDR3 is TGTGCCAGCAGATCCGGGACAGGGAACACTGAAGCTTTCTTT. Its protein product is CASRSGTGNTEAFF.

This clone was recorded once. This chain connects TRBV7-3 to TRBJ2-1, with 8 bases matching TRBD1. Trimming at V came to 6 bases and at J to 7 bases, leaving 11 bases not matched to a gene. The CDR3 spans 15 residues. Germline values: CDR1 SGHTA, CDR2 FQGTGA. This CDR3 reads CASRFDRGTGNEQFF. The CDR3 region has the DNA TGTGCCAGCAGGTTCGACAGGGGTACTGGTAATGAGCAGTTCTTC.

The chain recombines TRBV5-6 with TRBJ2-7, with D unclear. This CDR3 is 13 amino acids long. Germline CDR1 SGHDT, CDR2 YYEEEE. Between the trimmed V and J ends, which lost 3 bases and 2 bases, there was a span of 9 bases. The CDR3 here is CASSSGSPYEQYF. CDR3 DNA sequence: TGTGCCAGCAGCTCGGGTTCCCCCTACGAGCAGTACTTC.

The CDR3 loop is CASSSVGVGYTF. The DNA for the CDR3 is TGTGCCAGCAGTTCCGTCGGGGTTGGCTACACCTTC. The V call is TRBV28, the J call TRBJ1-2; D not certain. This CDR3 spans 12 amino acids. Per germline, CDR1 MDHEN and CDR2 SYDVKM. V was shortened by 4 bases and J by 7 bases, with 10 bases between the two germline ends.

CDR3 nucleotides: TGCGCCAGCAGCACGGGACTAGCGGGCTACGAGCAGTACTTC. It translates to CASSTGLAGYEQYF. The J gene is TRBJ2-7, the V gene TRBV5-1, with 12 nucleotides matching TRBD2. Trimming cost V 4 bases and J 3 bases; bases outside gene matches: 2. Germline values: CDR1 SGHRS, CDR2 YFSETQ. This CDR3 is 14 amino acids long.

This chain uses TRBV7-2 with TRBJ2-5; 7 positions match TRBD2. V shed 2 bases and J 0 bases; nucleotides not matched to a gene: 3. This CDR3 region has 15 residues. CDR1 and CDR2 (germline): SGHTA, FQGNSA. The CDR3 sequence: CASSLRGRDQETQYF. The CDR3 region has the DNA TGTGCCAGCAGCTTAAGAGGGAGGGACCAAGAGACCCAGTACTTC.

The chain uses TRBV2 and TRBJ2-7, with 7 bases identical to TRBD2. The V segment lost 5 bases and the J segment 6 bases; nucleotides outside the gene matches: 16. CDR1 is SNHLY and CDR2 is FYNNEI in the germline V gene. CDR3 length equals 16 residues. The chain's CDR3 is CASSYTGTTTLGEQYF. The CDR3 coding sequence is TGTGCCAGCAGTTATACCGGGACTACTACTTTAGGCGAGCAGTACTTC.

This clone was found once. The chain has TRBV28 and TRBJ2-6; D is uncertain. Trimming took off 8 bases at V and 0 bases at J, with 5 bases between the two ends. Germline V lookup: CDR1 MDHEN, CDR2 SYDVKM. There are 13 residues in the CDR3. Here the CDR3 DNA reads TGTGCCAGCCTCTACTCTGGGGCCAACGTCCTGACTTTC. Translated, it gives CASLYSGANVLTF. The full variable domain, in which reference TRBV28 and TRBJ2-6 provide the parts outside the CDR3, is DVKVTQSSRYLVKRTGEKVFLECVQDMDHENMFWYRQDPGLGLRLIYFSYDVKMKEKGDIPEGYSVSREKKERFSLILESASTNQTSMYLCASLYSGANVLTFGAGSRLTVL.

The chain has TRBV19 and TRBJ2-3, with TRBD2 matching 13 bases. With 6 bases clipped from V and 2 bases from J, the junction kept 2 bases outside the gene matches. Germline lookup yields CDR1 LNHDA and CDR2 SQIVND (reference sequence). The CDR3 has 15 amino acids. Here the CDR3 reads CASRGLAGNTDTQYF. The CDR3 DNA follows: TGTGCCAGTAGGGGACTAGCGGGAAACACAGATACGCAGTATTTT. The full variable domain, in which reference TRBV19 and TRBJ2-3 provide the parts outside the CDR3, is DGGITQSPKYLFRKEGQNVTLSCEQNLNHDAMYWYRQDPGQGLRLIYYSQIVNDFQKGDIAEGYSVSREKKESFPLTVTSAQKNPTAFYLCASRGLAGNTDTQYFGPGTRLTVL.

V usage is TRBV28 and J usage is TRBJ1-1, with D unclear. The CDR3 is 14 amino acids. Trimming shortened V by 7 bases and J by 5 bases, and 17 bases separated the two germline ends. The germline V gene encodes CDR1 MDHEN and CDR2 SYDVKM. CDR3 sequence (DNA): TGTGCCAGCACCCCTGAAGGAGGGTGGACTGAAGCTTTCTTT. Its translation is CASTPEGGWTEAFF.

This clone turned up a few times. This chain links TRBV5-4 with TRBJ2-6; D not resolved. There are 15 residues in the CDR3. V gave up 0 bases and J gave up 4 bases, with 8 bases separating them. Germline CDR1 is SGHNT and CDR2 is YYREEE (reference sequence). CDR3 in amino acids: CASSLDEIGANVLTF. CDR3 sequence (DNA): TGTGCCAGCAGCTTGGATGAGATCGGGGCCAACGTCCTGACTTTC.

The chain recombines TRBV30 with TRBJ1-6; 9 positions match TRBD1. CDR1 and CDR2 from the germline V gene are GTSNPN and SVGIG (reference sequence). J gave up 7 bases and V 3 bases, and 13 bases lay outside the gene matches. CDR3 size: 17 residues. The CDR3 reads CAWSDTRTGERNSPLHF. The CDR3 DNA reads TGTGCCTGGAGCGACACTCGGACAGGGGAAAGAAATTCACCCCTCCACTTT.

The rearrangement uses TRBV6-6 and TRBJ2-1; 8 bases align to TRBD2. The CDR3 is 13 residues long. The V gene's germline CDR1 is MNHNY and CDR2 SVGAGI (reference sequence). The trim removed 10 bases at V and 2 bases at J, leaving 4 bases unmatched. CDR3 sequence (DNA): TGTGCCACCGGAGCGGGAGCCTACAATGAGCAGTTCTTC. Protein sequence: CATGAGAYNEQFF.

The chain links TRBV5-1 to TRBJ2-7, with 10 positions matching TRBD1. In germline, CDR1 is SGHRS, CDR2 YFSETQ. This CDR3 comprises 15 residues. Trimming removed 2 bases from V and 3 bases from J; junction bases left unmatched: 5. The CDR3 coding sequence is TGCGCCAGCAGCTTCGGGACAGGGGACCTCTACGAGCAGTACTTC. Amino acid sequence: CASSFGTGDLYEQYF.

This clone occurred a few times. The rearrangement uses TRBV27 and TRBJ1-5; D may be TRBD1 (6 bases). V was pared by 6 bases and J by 0 bases, with 21 bases between. This CDR3 contains 18 residues. Germline-derived CDR1 and CDR2 are MNHEY and SMNVEV (reference sequence). The CDR3 region is CASRETGAGLYSNQPQHF. CDR3 coding DNA: TGTGCCAGCAGAGAGACAGGCGCAGGCCTTTATAGCAATCAGCCCCAGCATTTT.

The V and J genes are TRBV28 and TRBJ2-7, with D uncertain. CDR1 MDHEN and CDR2 SYDVKM come from the germline V gene. V lost 4 bases and J lost 3, with 4 bases in between. This CDR3 contains 11 residues. The DNA of the CDR3 is TGTGCCAGCAGTTCCAGCTACGAGCAGTACTTC. Amino acid sequence: CASSSSYEQYF.

The chain joins TRBV25-1 to TRBJ2-7; D perhaps matches TRBD2 (6 bases). V lost 7 bases and J 6 bases, leaving 16 bases between the germline ends. Germline lookup yields CDR1 MGHDK and CDR2 SYGVNS. This CDR3 contains 13 residues. The CDR3 reads CASTGTYGGEQYF. Here the CDR3 DNA reads TGTGCCAGCACAGGGACCTACGGGGGCGAGCAGTACTTC.

The rearrangement joins TRBV6-1 to TRBJ2-3; maybe TRBD2 (6 bases). The CDR3 contains 18 residues. CDR1 MNHNS and CDR2 SASEGT come from the germline V gene. V lost 0 bases and J 2 bases, leaving 18 bases between the germline ends. CDR3 sequence: CASSEASGGAYATDTQYF. CDR3 in DNA: TGTGCCAGCAGTGAAGCTTCGGGCGGGGCGTACGCCACAGATACGCAGTATTTT.

This clone was picked up a small number of times. The rearrangement uses TRBV6-6 and TRBJ2-3; a possible D gene is TRBD2 (6 bases). The CDR3 totals 11 residues. V was trimmed by 5 bases and J by 8 bases, leaving 8 bases between them. CDR1 is MNHNY and CDR2 is SVGAGI in the germline V gene (reference sequence). The CDR3 sequence: CASSPSVTQYF. CDR3 DNA: TGTGCCAGCAGTCCTAGCGTTACGCAGTATTTT.

This clone was seen a handful of times. The chain carries TRBV29-1 and TRBJ2-2; possibly TRBD1 for D (5 bases). This CDR3 has 13 residues. Germline loops: CDR1 SQVTM, CDR2 ANQGSEA. V dropped 7 bases and J dropped 6 bases, with 15 bases sitting between them. CDR3 protein: CSGARQGSGELFF. The CDR3 DNA follows: TGCAGCGGCGCGAGGCAGGGCTCCGGGGAGCTGTTTTTT.

In its sample, this clone was seen a few times. The chain joins TRBV2 to TRBJ1-1; TRBD1 is a possible D gene (5 bases). Between the trimmed V and J ends, which lost 7 bases and 4 bases, there was a span of 19 bases. The CDR3 totals 15 residues. Germline values: CDR1 SNHLY, CDR2 FYNNEI. The CDR3 coding sequence is TGTGCCAGCACCGCGGGGGACCTAGGGACCACTGAAGCTTTCTTT. Protein product: CASTAGDLGTTEAFF.